The 10 T cell receptor beta chains below come from one sample, sequenced in a study of human T cells and chemical hapten exposure. Via MiXCR, TCRdb re-called the RACE reads, giving one row per CDR3 protein. This sample carries 75,000 to 95,000 distinct CDR3 sequences, about 11% of them seen once, and the ten largest clones take less than 2.5%. Noted time point: patch test 2, 6 weeks after DPC sensitization. The treatment is: therapeutic diphenylcyclopropenone sensitization with weekly scalp DPC. Material: whole blood, obtained in connection with sensitization to the hapten diphenylcyclopropenone (DPC). The receptors were gathered from a man aged 35 to 55 with alopecia areata. Some clones in this sample may be carry-over from other donors' samples.

A remark on this clonotype: Sequence at one end of the junction differs from germline and may be a read error. The J gene is TRBJ2-7, the V gene TRBV12-3 or TRBV12-4; TRBD2 agrees at 12 bases. This CDR3 contains 12 residues. CDR3 in amino acids: CASSLGLAGVVF. CDR3 in DNA: TGTGCCAGCAGTTTAGGACTAGCGGGAGTTGTCTTC.

This clonotype turned up a few times. This chain joins TRBV20-1 and TRBJ2-7; possibly TRBD2 for D (6 bases). Germline V gene sequence: CDR1 DFQATT, CDR2 SNEGSKA (reference sequence). V was cut by 5 bases and J by 4 bases, with 12 bases left in between. The CDR3 consists of 12 residues. CDR3 coding DNA: TGCAGTGCTTTGACTAGAGGATACGAGCAGTACGTC. Amino acids: CSALTRGYEQYV.

This clonotype came up a few times. The chain recombines TRBV7-9 with TRBJ2-3; 9 nucleotides agree with TRBD2. V lost 5 bases to trimming and J lost 5 bases; unmatched junction nucleotides: 5. The CDR3 length is 14 residues. The germline gives CDR1 SEHNR, CDR2 FQNEAQ (reference sequence). The CDR3 loop reads CASSQIAGEDTQYF. Written as DNA, the CDR3 is TGTGCCAGCAGCCAGATAGCGGGAGAAGATACGCAGTATTTT.

This chain connects TRBV25-1 to TRBJ2-5; 8 bases fit TRBD1. This CDR3 is built from 19 residues. CDR1 and CDR2 (germline): MGHDK, SYGVNS. V was clipped by 1 base and J by 2 bases; unmatched bases: 15. The CDR3 loop reads CASSESGVPRTGPQETQYF. DNA for the CDR3: TGTGCCAGCAGTGAATCTGGAGTTCCGAGGACAGGGCCTCAAGAGACCCAGTACTTC.

The V call is TRBV29-1, the J call TRBJ2-5; possibly TRBD1 for D (5 bases). The CDR3 loop spans 14 amino acids. In germline, CDR1 is SQVTM, CDR2 ANQGSEA. V was pared by 4 bases and J by 4 bases, with 16 bases between. The CDR3 here is CSVALGSGPETQYF. The CDR3 nucleotides are TGCAGCGTTGCCCTAGGGTCAGGGCCAGAGACCCAGTACTTC.

This clonotype was counted ten times or more. This chain joins TRBV7-9 and TRBJ1-4, with D tentatively TRBD1 (5 bases). V was shortened by 5 bases and J by 8 bases, with 18 bases between the two germline ends. The CDR3 runs 15 residues. Germline loops: CDR1 SEHNR, CDR2 FQNEAQ (reference sequence). CDR3 sequence reads: CASSPPGLPGEKLFF. DNA for the CDR3: TGTGCCAGCAGCCCTCCGGGACTGCCAGGGGAAAAACTGTTTTTT. The full variable domain, its missing parts supplied by reference TRBV7-9 and TRBJ1-4, is DTGVSQNPRHKITKRGQNVTFRCDPISEHNRLYWYRQTLGQGPEFLTYFQNEAQLEKSRLLSDRFSAERPKGSFSTLEIQRTEQGDSAMYLCASSPPGLPGEKLFFGSGTQLSVL.

The rearrangement links TRBV5-4 to TRBJ1-6, with D hard to call. Germline V gene lookup returns CDR1 SGHNT and CDR2 YYREEE (reference sequence). The CDR3 loop spans 15 amino acids. V lost 1 base and J lost 11, with 16 bases in between. The CDR3 nucleotides read TGTGCCAGCAGCTTGAACTCTGGGAAGTGGACACCCCTCCACTTT. Its protein is CASSLNSGKWTPLHF.

The chain uses TRBV28 and TRBJ2-7; D is perhaps TRBD1 (6 bases). Per the germline V gene, CDR1 is MDHEN and CDR2 is SYDVKM. The CDR3 extends over 15 amino acids. Deletions cut 7 bases from V and 0 bases from J, with 16 bases between. DNA for the CDR3: TGTGCCAGCATCGCAGGGGACCCGAGCTCCTACGAGCAGTACTTC. It is translated as CASIAGDPSSYEQYF.

In its sample, this clonotype was seen a few times. The chain employs TRBV29-1 and TRBJ2-3, with unresolved D. The V end was cut by 0 bases, the J end by 6 bases, with 4 bases between. CDR1 is SQVTM and CDR2 is ANQGSEA in the germline V gene. The CDR3 length is 11 residues. CDR3 sequence (DNA): TGCAGCGTTGAAGATGTGGATACGCAGTATTTT. It translates to CSVEDVDTQYF.

The rearrangement joins TRBV6-5 to TRBJ2-3; 15 bases map to TRBD2. From germline, CDR1 is MNHEY and CDR2 SVGAGI. The junction had 15 bases not matched to a gene; V was cut back by 6 bases and J by 5 bases. The length of the CDR3 is 19 residues. The DNA of the CDR3 is TGTGCCAGCAGCCGAGGACTAGCGGGAGGGCTGGTGGATCGAGATACGCAGTATTTT. Its protein is CASSRGLAGGLVDRDTQYF.